The 22 T cell receptor beta chains below were found in one sample sequenced in a study of metastatic and nonmetastatic thyroid tumors. Patients were all untreated before their thyroid surgery. TCRdb re-called clones from the PCR reads using MiXCR. The sample has around 15,000 clones; about 33% are singletons. Sample: tumor tissue. These receptors were taken from a male donor with papillary thyroid cancer or a benign thyroid nodule (not recorded which). Some clones in this sample may be carry-over from other donors' samples.

By proportion, this clone is medium-sized. The chain couples TRBV5-1 to TRBJ1-2; D is uncertain. From germline, CDR1 is SGHRS and CDR2 YFSETQ. CDR3 length: 16 residues. Between the trimmed V and J ends, which lost 5 bases and 0 bases, there was a span of 17 bases. The CDR3 protein is CASSSNPEHANYGYTF. The CDR3 DNA reads as TGCGCCAGCAGTTCGAATCCAGAACACGCTAACTATGGCTACACCTTC.

Of note for this clone: Germline and junction disagree at one end, which may indicate a read error. This chain links TRBV3-1 with TRBJ2-5; 12 nucleotides align to TRBD2. Germline V gives CDR1 LGHDT, CDR2 YNNKEL (reference sequence). The CDR3 totals 15 residues. CDR3 region: CAISQSSGGEETQYF. The CDR3 bases are TGTGCCATCAGCCAATCTAGCGGGGGGGAAGAGACCCAGTACTTC.

This rearrangement joins TRBV7-3 to TRBJ2-1, with 10 bases identical to TRBD2. The germline CDR1 and CDR2 sequences are SGHTA and FQGTGA. The ends lost 0 bases at V and 5 bases at J; junction bases unmatched: 1. The CDR3 length is 15 residues. CDR3 sequence reads: CASSLTSGRNNEQFF. The CDR3 nucleotides read TGTGCCAGCAGCTTAACTAGCGGGAGGAACAATGAGCAGTTCTTC.

This clone was seen many times. The chain employs TRBV10-3 and TRBJ2-7; no firm D call. The CDR3 has 13 residues. Trimming removed 8 bases from V and 6 bases from J, with 17 bases in between. Germline V gives CDR1 ENHRY, CDR2 SYGVKD. The CDR3 region has the DNA TGTGCCATCTTAGGCCAGCCGTCTGGCGAGCAGTACTTC. Encoded protein: CAILGQPSGEQYF.

The chain recombines TRBV6-1 with TRBJ1-1; no clear D. Germline V lookup: CDR1 MNHNS, CDR2 SASEGT. The CDR3 runs 13 residues. V dropped 7 bases and J dropped 1 base, with 10 bases sitting between them. This CDR3 is CASTPKANTEAFF. CDR3 nucleotide sequence: TGTGCCAGCACCCCAAAGGCGAACACTGAAGCTTTCTTT.

Many counts were recorded for this clone. At one boundary the junction diverges from the germline segment, which might be a read error. The chain has TRBV5-5 and TRBJ2-3; the D gene is possibly TRBD2 (5 bases). Germline CDR1 SGHKS, CDR2 YYEKEE (reference sequence). The CDR3 loop spans 16 amino acids. Written as DNA, the CDR3 is TGTGCCGGCAGCTTGGAGGCTAGCACTGGTTGGGATACGCAGTATTTT. Translating gives CAGSLEASTGWDTQYF.

The CDR3 loop is CAWAWKDTEAFF. CDR3 bases: TGTGCCTGGGCATGGAAGGACACTGAAGCTTTCTTT. The chain links TRBV30 to TRBJ1-1; no definite D call. Germline V gives CDR1 GTSNPN, CDR2 SVGIG (reference sequence). Trimming removed 5 bases at V and 3 bases at J, with 10 bases between. CDR3 size: 12 residues.

This clone has at least ten counts. The CDR3 sequence: CSARDQAERTPGELFF. In nucleotides, the CDR3 is TGCAGTGCTAGAGATCAGGCAGAAAGAACACCCGGGGAGCTGTTTTTT. The chain uses TRBV20-1 and TRBJ2-2, with D uncertain. Deletions cut 0 bases from V and 6 bases from J, with 17 bases between. The CDR3 length is 16 residues. Germline V gives CDR1 DFQATT, CDR2 SNEGSKA (reference sequence).

This rearrangement joins TRBV3-1 to TRBJ2-3; 9 bases line up with TRBD2. Germline assignment: CDR1 LGHDT and CDR2 YNNKEL (reference sequence). The CDR3 extends over 18 amino acids. The junction had 15 bases not matched to a gene; V was cut back by 4 bases and J by 4 bases. CDR3 amino acids: CASSLLGSGGGVPDTQYF. CDR3 nucleotide sequence: TGTGCCAGCAGCCTACTAGGTAGCGGGGGCGGAGTCCCAGATACGCAGTATTTT.

The chain recombines TRBV7-9 with TRBJ2-5, with no clear D. Germline V CDR1 and CDR2: SEHNR, FQNEAQ (reference sequence). The V end was cut by 1 base, the J end by 2 bases, with 11 bases between. The CDR3 has 15 residues. This CDR3 is CASSLVRAGQETQYF. CDR3 bases: TGTGCCAGCAGCTTAGTGAGAGCTGGTCAAGAGACCCAGTACTTC. Using reference TRBV7-9 and TRBJ2-5 for the parts outside the CDR3, the full variable domain is DTGVSQNPRHKITKRGQNVTFRCDPISEHNRLYWYRQTLGQGPEFLTYFQNEAQLEKSRLLSDRFSAERPKGSFSTLEIQRTEQGDSAMYLCASSLVRAGQETQYFGPGTRLLVL.

This clone was observed at least ten times. The chain combines TRBV6-4 with TRBJ2-1; 9 positions match TRBD2. Trimming removed 0 bases from V and 6 bases from J; junction bases left unmatched: 0. Looked up from germline, CDR1 is MRHNA and CDR2 is SNTAGT. This CDR3 region has 14 residues. DNA for the CDR3: TGTGCCAGCAGTGACTCGCGGGGGGGCAATGAGCAGTTCTTC. It codes for CASSDSRGGNEQFF.

Concerning this clone itself: The junction differs from germline at one of its ends, possibly a read error. The chain joins TRBV6-1 to TRBJ2-7; D tentatively reads TRBD1 or TRBD2 (6 bases each). CDR1 MNHNS and CDR2 SASEGT come from the germline V gene. CDR3 size: 13 residues. CDR3 nucleotides: TGTGCCTGCAGCGGTGATTGGGGGGCAGAGCAGTACTTC. Protein product: CACSGDWGAEQYF.

By share of the sample, this clone is medium-sized (0.01 to 0.1%). This rearrangement joins TRBV27 to TRBJ1-1; maybe TRBD1 (6 bases). Germline V gives CDR1 MNHEY, CDR2 SMNVEV (reference sequence). The CDR3 loop spans 18 amino acids. The V end was cut by 3 bases, the J end by 4 bases, with 24 bases between. The DNA for the CDR3 is TGTGCCAGCAGTTTCCTTGGGGCTTTTCTCAGGGGAGGCACTGAAGCTTTCTTT. Translation: CASSFLGAFLRGGTEAFF.

This clone has only one observation. The rearrangement joins TRBV5-1 to TRBJ1-1, with D hard to call. The V and J ends lost 5 bases and 4 bases respectively, with 15 bases between them. This CDR3 region has 14 residues. The germline V gene has CDR1 SGHRS and CDR2 YFSETQ. Here the CDR3 DNA reads TGCGCCAGCAGGGTGGGTGTTGGGAGCACTGAAGCTTTCTTT. Its protein product is CASRVGVGSTEAFF. Using reference TRBV5-1 and TRBJ1-1 for the parts outside the CDR3, the full variable domain is KAGVTQTPRYLIKTRGQQVTLSCSPISGHRSVSWYQQTPGQGLQFLFEYFSETQRNKGNFPGRFSGRQFSNSRSEMNVSTLELGDSALYLCASRVGVGSTEAFFGQGTRLTVV.

By share, this clone ranks as medium-sized. The chain couples TRBV11-2 to TRBJ2-7; 9 bases agree with TRBD2. The CDR3 length is 14 residues. The J segment lost 4 bases and the V segment lost 5 bases, leaving 6 bases of the junction unmatched. In germline, CDR1 is SGHAT, CDR2 FQNNGV. This chain's CDR3 is CASSLSGGSYEQYF. In DNA, the CDR3 is TGTGCCAGCAGCCTTAGCGGGGGATCTTACGAGCAGTACTTC. The full variable domain, its missing parts supplied by reference TRBV11-2 and TRBJ2-7, is EAGVAQSPRYKIIEKRQSVAFWCNPISGHATLYWYQQILGQGPKLLIQFQNNGVVDDSQLPKDRFSAERLKGVDSTLKIQPAKLEDSAVYLCASSLSGGSYEQYFGPGTRLTVT.

In the case of this clone: One junction end does not reproduce the germline sequence, and a read error may be involved. The chain has TRBV19 and TRBJ1-5; D uncertain. Germline CDR1 LNHDA, CDR2 SQIVND (reference sequence). This CDR3 is built from 14 residues. CDR3 sequence reads: CACSISTPHQPQHF. In nucleotides, the CDR3 is TGTGCCTGTAGTATTAGTACACCACATCAGCCCCAGCATTTT.

The V call is TRBV20-1, the J call TRBJ1-1, with 8 nucleotides matching TRBD1. J lost 5 bases, V lost 3 bases, and 8 bases had no gene match. In germline, CDR1 is DFQATT, CDR2 SNEGSKA (reference sequence). The CDR3 length is 14 residues. This CDR3 reads CSASMDHRGTEAFF. As DNA, the CDR3 is TGCAGTGCTAGCATGGATCACAGGGGGACTGAAGCTTTCTTT.

Regarding this clone: A read error may produce the germline difference seen at one junction end. The V call is TRBV7-2, the J call TRBJ1-5; the match to TRBD1 covers 7 bases. This CDR3 comprises 14 residues. Germline loops: CDR1 SGHTA, CDR2 FQGNSA. CDR3 in amino acids: CASSRGKRNQPQHF. CDR3 in DNA: TGTGCAAGCAGCAGGGGGAAGCGGAATCAGCCCCAGCATTTT. The whole variable domain, remainder taken from reference TRBV7-2 and TRBJ1-5, is GAGVSQSPSNKVTEKGKDVELRCDPISGHTALYWYRQSLGQGLEFLIYFQGNSAPDKSGLPSDRFSAERTGGSVSTLTIQRTQQEDSAVYLCASSRGKRNQPQHFGDGTRLSIL.

The chain recombines TRBV12-3 or TRBV12-4 with TRBJ2-7; D perhaps matches TRBD1 (6 bases). The CDR3 has 15 residues. V dropped 5 bases and J dropped 1 base, with 15 bases sitting between them. The DNA of the CDR3 is TGTGCCAGCAGTCCTCCAGGGGCGCGGTCCTACGAGCAGTACTTC. Encoded protein: CASSPPGARSYEQYF.

In this sample, this clone is medium-sized. The chain links TRBV19 to TRBJ1-5, with a possible D match to TRBD1 (6 bases). V was clipped by 3 bases and J by 5 bases, with 14 bases between them. This CDR3 has 15 residues. The germline V gene has CDR1 LNHDA and CDR2 SQIVND (reference sequence). This chain's CDR3 is CASSMGARLDQPQHF. In nucleotides, the CDR3 is TGTGCCAGTAGTATGGGGGCAAGACTGGATCAGCCCCAGCATTTT.

At least ten counts were recorded for this clone. The V call is TRBV6-4, the J call TRBJ2-4; TRBD2 agrees at 10 bases. V lost 0 bases and J lost 1; bases outside the gene matches: 9. This CDR3 contains 19 residues. Germline CDR1 and CDR2: MRHNA and SNTAGT. CDR3 protein: CASSDSTSGGAGAKNIQYF. CDR3 DNA: TGTGCCAGCAGTGACTCGACGAGCGGGGGGGCCGGGGCCAAAAACATTCAGTACTTC.

The J gene is TRBJ2-7, the V gene TRBV7-2; possibly TRBD2 for D (6 bases). The V end was cut by 5 bases, the J end by 2 bases, with 13 bases between. CDR1 and CDR2 (germline): SGHTA, FQGNSA. CDR3 length: 14 residues. The chain's CDR3 is CASSQLAATYEQYF. The DNA of the CDR3 is TGTGCCAGCAGCCAATTAGCGGCAACCTACGAGCAGTACTTC.